Listed here are 28 T cell receptor beta chains from one sample, sequenced in a study of shared clonotypes between healthy human individuals. TCRdb's copy holds only in-frame clones and misses some; the assay was immunoSEQ multiplex PCR. The sample has hundreds of thousands of clones, roughly 96% seen once. Sequencing was carried out using memory CD8+ T cells sorted from blood. Subset of the sample: CD45RO+ cells pooled with CCR7-negative TemRA cells. These receptors were collected from a young man in good health.

The genes are TRBV5-1 and TRBJ2-3, with D tentatively TRBD1 or TRBD2 (5 bases each). V was shortened by 3 bases and J by 0 bases, with 20 bases between the two germline ends. The CDR3 runs 18 residues. Germline CDR1 is SGHRS and CDR2 is YFSETQ. This chain's CDR3 is CASSSGRRGPYSTDTQYF. Written as DNA, the CDR3 is TGCGCCAGCAGCTCGGGCCGTCGGGGCCCCTATAGCACAGATACGCAGTATTTT.

The chain employs TRBV29-1 and TRBJ2-7; TRBD1 or TRBD2 may be the D gene (5 bases each). CDR1 SQVTM and CDR2 ANQGSEA come from the germline V gene. The CDR3 has 11 amino acids. V was shortened by 4 bases and J by 5 bases, with 9 bases between the two germline ends. Here the CDR3 DNA reads TGCAGCGTTGCCGGGACGCACGAGCAGTACTTC. Protein: CSVAGTHEQYF.

This clone has a single count. The rearrangement joins TRBV5-4 to TRBJ2-3, with unresolved D. The CDR3 is 14 residues long. Germline V CDR1 and CDR2: SGHNT, YYREEE (reference sequence). Trimming stripped 0 bases from V and 2 bases from J, with 7 bases between. The DNA for the CDR3 is TGTGCCAGCAGCTTGGTCCCTGCCACAGATACGCAGTATTTT. Its protein product is CASSLVPATDTQYF.

V gene TRBV28 combines with J gene TRBJ2-2; D is ambiguous. Trimming shortened V by 6 bases and J by 1 base, and 3 bases separated the two germline ends. Germline V CDR1 and CDR2: MDHEN, SYDVKM. The CDR3 spans 12 residues. As DNA, the CDR3 is TGTGCCAGCAGACTGAACACCGGGGAGCTGTTTTTT. Amino acids: CASRLNTGELFF.

This sequence joins TRBV5-4 and TRBJ2-4; 9 nucleotides agree with TRBD1. Per the germline V gene, CDR1 is SGHNT and CDR2 is YYREEE (reference sequence). J was trimmed by 3 bases and V by 4 bases; bases with no gene match: 5. The CDR3 contains 15 residues. The CDR3: CASSHAGQGKNIQYF. The CDR3 coding sequence is TGTGCCAGCAGCCACGCGGGACAGGGCAAAAACATTCAGTACTTC. Using reference TRBV5-4 and TRBJ2-4 for the parts outside the CDR3, the full variable domain is ETGVTQSPTHLIKTRGQQVTLRCSSQSGHNTVSWYQQALGQGPQFIFQYYREEENGRGNFPPRFSGLQFPNYSSELNVNALELDDSALYLCASSHAGQGKNIQYFGAGTRLSVL.

J is TRBJ2-7 and V is TRBV5-5; possibly TRBD2 for D (6 bases). Germline loops: CDR1 SGHKS, CDR2 YYEKEE (reference sequence). The CDR3 consists of 15 residues. V was shortened by 0 bases and J by 4 bases, with 14 bases between the two germline ends. CDR3 sequence (DNA): TGTGCCAGCAGCTTGGAACGGGGGTTGTTGTACGAGCAGTACTTC. Its translation is CASSLERGLLYEQYF.

The V gene is TRBV20-1, the J gene TRBJ2-3, with unresolved D. Trimming removed 3 bases at V and 9 bases at J, with 10 bases between. This CDR3 spans 11 amino acids. Per germline, CDR1 DFQATT and CDR2 SNEGSKA (reference sequence). In DNA form, the CDR3 reads TGCAGTGCTAGTCATGTCAGCACGCAGTATTTT. Its translation is CSASHVSTQYF.

This chain uses TRBV10-3 with TRBJ2-1, with D perhaps matching TRBD2 (6 bases). CDR1 is ENHRY and CDR2 is SYGVKD in the germline V gene. V lost 10 bases, J lost 7 bases, and 17 bases lay in between. This CDR3 spans 13 amino acids. The CDR3 nucleotides are TGTGCCAGTAGCGGAGCCGGGATGAATGAGCAGTTCTTC. Translation gives CASSGAGMNEQFF.

This CDR3 reads CASSQVGTGGEQYF. In DNA form, the CDR3 reads TGTGCCAGCAGCCAAGTTGGCACGGGAGGAGAGCAGTACTTC. This chain joins TRBV4-2 and TRBJ2-7; 7 bases fit TRBD2. Germline V gives CDR1 LGHNA, CDR2 YNFKEQ. The CDR3 has 14 amino acids. V shed 1 base, J shed 7 bases, and the junction held 7 bases outside the gene matches.

The V gene is TRBV19, the J gene TRBJ1-1; D unresolved. Per the germline V gene, CDR1 is LNHDA and CDR2 is SQIVND (reference sequence). The ends were cut back, 2 bases at V and 0 bases at J, with 7 bases in the middle. The CDR3 consists of 14 residues. The DNA of the CDR3 is TGTGCCAGTAGTATACCCGGGATGAACACTGAAGCTTTCTTT. Amino acids: CASSIPGMNTEAFF.

The chain couples TRBV29-1 to TRBJ1-2; D remains ambiguous. Trimming removed 4 bases at V and 3 bases at J, with 12 bases between. Germline V gene sequence: CDR1 SQVTM, CDR2 ANQGSEA. The CDR3 has 13 residues. CDR3 nucleotide sequence: TGCAGCGTTGGTGGCAGTCATGACTATGGCTACACCTTC. Amino acids: CSVGGSHDYGYTF.

The rearrangement joins TRBV28 to TRBJ1-3; D is perhaps TRBD1 (5 bases). CDR1 MDHEN and CDR2 SYDVKM come from the germline V gene. The CDR3 spans 13 residues. The germline V and J ends were trimmed by 5 bases and 8 bases, with 13 bases remaining between them. The CDR3 DNA sequence: TGTGCCAGCAGTGGTGACAGACTACACACCATATATTTT. Translating it yields CASSGDRLHTIYF.

This sequence joins TRBV10-1 and TRBJ2-2; D is possibly TRBD2 (6 bases). Germline CDR1 is WNHNN and CDR2 is SYGVQD (reference sequence). The CDR3 contains 13 residues. The V gene lost 9 bases and the J gene lost 6 bases, with 14 bases spanning the gap. CDR3 sequence: CARPVWGAGELFF. In DNA form, the CDR3 reads TGCGCCAGGCCCGTATGGGGGGCCGGGGAGCTGTTTTTT.

V is TRBV4-2 and J is TRBJ2-6; possibly TRBD1 for D (6 bases). The CDR3 consists of 15 residues. Trimming took 6 bases from V and 4 from J, leaving 13 bases between them. CDR1 LGHNA and CDR2 YNFKEQ come from the germline V gene. The CDR3 here is CASSPAGEGANVLTF. In DNA, the CDR3 is TGTGCCAGCAGTCCGGCAGGGGAGGGGGCCAACGTCCTGACTTTC.

This sequence joins TRBV28 and TRBJ2-7; 7 bases align to TRBD2. The V gene end was trimmed by 7 bases and the J gene end by 4 bases; junction bases not matched to a gene: 10. Germline CDR1 reads MDHEN; CDR2 reads SYDVKM. This CDR3 comprises 14 residues. The CDR3: CASTLMGGDYEQYF. CDR3 DNA: TGTGCCAGCACCCTAATGGGAGGGGATTACGAGCAGTACTTC. The whole variable domain, remainder taken from reference TRBV28 and TRBJ2-7, is DVKVTQSSRYLVKRTGEKVFLECVQDMDHENMFWYRQDPGLGLRLIYFSYDVKMKEKGDIPEGYSVSREKKERFSLILESASTNQTSMYLCASTLMGGDYEQYFGPGTRLTVT.

The genes are TRBV30 and TRBJ1-2; unclear D gene. CDR3 length: 12 residues. V gave up 1 base and J gave up 6 bases, with 9 bases separating them. Germline V gene lookup returns CDR1 GTSNPN and CDR2 SVGIG (reference sequence). DNA of the CDR3: TGTGCCTGGAGTGAGACACAGAATGGCTACACCTTC. Translating gives CAWSETQNGYTF.

CDR3 coding DNA: TGTGCCAGCAGCTTAGCTACCGGGACCGGCTATGGCTACACCTTC. The encoded protein is CASSLATGTGYGYTF. The rearrangement uses TRBV7-2 and TRBJ1-2; D is possibly TRBD1 (5 bases). CDR1 and CDR2 (germline): SGHTA, FQGNSA. Trimming left V 0 bases short and J 4 bases short, with 12 bases between. CDR3 size: 15 residues.

The gene calls are TRBV11-2 and TRBJ1-3; D not resolved. CDR1 and CDR2 from the germline V gene are SGHAT and FQNNGV. Trimming shortened V by 5 bases and J by 0 bases, and 5 bases separated the two germline ends. This CDR3 spans 13 amino acids. The CDR3 protein is CASSTNSGNTIYF. CDR3 bases: TGTGCCAGCAGCACAAACTCTGGAAACACCATATATTTT.

This clone showed up just once. The chain uses TRBV7-9 and TRBJ1-3, with 7 bases aligning to TRBD1. Germline lookup yields CDR1 SEHNR and CDR2 FQNEAQ (reference sequence). The CDR3 runs 16 residues. The V segment lost 1 base and the J segment 0 bases; nucleotides outside the gene matches: 3. DNA of the CDR3: TGTGCCAGCAGCTTAGGAGGGGGCTTCTCTGGAAACACCATATATTTT. Its translation is CASSLGGGFSGNTIYF.

The J gene is TRBJ2-7, the V gene TRBV6-6; 9 bases are shared with TRBD1. There are 14 residues in the CDR3. V gave up 0 bases and J gave up 4 bases; unmatched junction bases: 1. Germline V gene sequence: CDR1 MNHNY, CDR2 SVGAGI (reference sequence). CDR3 loop: CASSYSGTGYEQYF. The CDR3, as DNA: TGTGCCAGCAGTTACTCCGGGACAGGGTACGAGCAGTACTTC.

The CDR3 DNA reads TGTGCCAGCACTCCCGGGACAGATACGCAGTATTTT. Its protein is CASTPGTDTQYF. V gene TRBV6-1 combines with J gene TRBJ2-3, with unresolved D. From germline, CDR1 is MNHNS and CDR2 SASEGT. CDR3 length equals 12 residues. V was cut by 7 bases and J by 3 bases, with 8 bases left in between.

The rearrangement joins TRBV7-9 to TRBJ2-5; possible D gene TRBD1, 6 bases. Germline V gene sequence: CDR1 SEHNR, CDR2 FQNEAQ (reference sequence). V shed 5 bases and J shed 2 bases, with 15 bases lying between them. This CDR3 has 15 amino acids. CDR3: CASSPGEVGQETQYF. For the CDR3, the DNA is TGTGCCAGCAGCCCAGGGGAAGTGGGGCAAGAGACCCAGTACTTC.

The V and J genes are TRBV21-1 and TRBJ2-7; the table's D call TRBD2 went unverified against the DNA. TRBV21-1 is noted as a pseudogene. This CDR3 is built from 16 residues. For the CDR3, the DNA is TGTGCCAGCAGCAACCGTTCTAGCGGGAGCTCCTACGAGCAGTACTTC. The encoded protein is CASSNRSSGSSYEQYF.

The chain employs TRBV6-7 and TRBJ2-7; no firm D call. TRBV6-7 is assigned to the ORF class and has an uncertain function. The CDR3 length is 13 residues. V was cut by 11 bases and J by 0 bases, with 14 bases left in between. The CDR3 protein is CAGPTHVSYEQYF. The DNA for the CDR3 is TGTGCCGGACCGACTCACGTCTCCTACGAGCAGTACTTC.

The V and J genes are TRBV6-1 and TRBJ1-3, with D possibly TRBD1 on 5 matching bases. Trimming took off 2 bases at V and 2 bases at J, with 13 bases between the two ends. The CDR3 is 16 amino acids. CDR1 and CDR2 (germline): MNHNS, SASEGT. The CDR3 protein is CASSEPSGGAGNTIYF. For the CDR3, the DNA is TGTGCCAGCAGTGAACCATCCGGGGGAGCTGGAAACACCATATATTTT.

V gene TRBV7-9 combines with J gene TRBJ2-3, with D uncertain. The CDR3 length is 14 residues. Germline assignment: CDR1 SEHNR and CDR2 FQNEAQ (reference sequence). Trimming stripped 2 bases from V and 4 bases from J, with 10 bases between. CDR3 sequence (DNA): TGTGCCAGCAGCTTAACGGGTCTAGCAGATACGCAGTATTTT. Translation: CASSLTGLADTQYF.

The genes are TRBV6-5 and TRBJ1-3; 9 nucleotides align to TRBD1. The V gene end was trimmed by 6 bases and the J gene end by 4 bases; junction bases not matched to a gene: 7. The germline V gene encodes CDR1 MNHEY and CDR2 SVGAGI. This CDR3 is 15 amino acids long. CDR3 in DNA: TGTGCCAGCAGGGCCCGACAGGGGGACGGAAACACCATATATTTT. This codes for CASRARQGDGNTIYF.

The chain couples TRBV7-6 to TRBJ2-7, with 13 bases that match TRBD2. Germline CDR1 SGHVS, CDR2 FNYEAQ. This CDR3 is 14 amino acids long. V was pared by 3 bases and J by 6 bases, with 2 bases of the junction left unmatched. In DNA, the CDR3 is TGTGCCAGCAGCTTTACTAGCGGGAGGGTCGAGCAGTACTTC. This sequence encodes CASSFTSGRVEQYF.